This entry is about one T cell receptor beta chain. Its recognized antigen is unknown. No much larger clone exists at a distance of one base, and base qualities are not known. Per the germline V gene, SNHLY is the CDR1 and FYNNEI is the CDR2. Trimmed from V: 7 bases; trimmed from J: 2 bases; junction bases lacking a gene match: 5. The CDR3 goes from the cysteine to the phenylalanine over 13 residues. The only DNA kept is the CDR3, 39 bases in frame from the first base. This sample is part of a study of shared clonotypes between healthy human individuals (dated by TCRdb to the early 2020s). About the study as a whole: The cohort included a few men and a couple of women between 18 and 49 years of age. For each donor, CD4 naive and CD4 memory were each given three plates, CD8 naive was given two plates, and CD8 memory was given one plate. Blood TCR repertoires of about five healthy adults were deeply sequenced to estimate repertoire size and the extent of clonotype sharing between individuals. Different laboratories and diverse techniques were used to prepare libraries and sequence TCR repertoires, to increase sequencing depth and limit assay-specific biases. Each donor's leukapheresis produced roughly between about 0.85 and 10 billion PBMCs. Beyond this particular receptor, the publication reports: Compared with non-shared clonotypes, clonotypes shared by all four sorted-subset donors had higher generation probabilities. Sampling was restricted to blood, and TCR repertoires in tissues likely differ from the TCR repertoires found in blood. Naive subsets generally had larger estimated clonotype richness than memory subsets. When several donors were compared, the shared fraction of clonotypes was around 5% for naive CD4, about 4% for naive CD8, more than 2% for memory CD4, and less than 0.45% for memory CD8. Based on pairwise subsampling, the degree of clonotype sharing among donors was expected to be affected by sequencing depth. The small number of donors limited the genetic and exposure-history diversity represented. Even with the large sequencing depth, rarefaction of the sorted-subset datasets indicated that sequencing was incomplete.

TCR CDR3 regions were amplified from genomic DNA by multiplex PCR using the deep immunoSEQ assay. Extracted genomic DNA from each cell subset was distributed evenly across all wells of several immunoSEQ 96-well plates, and each plate was treated as a replicate. Each replicate PCR for sorted subsets received approximately 200 ng genomic DNA, equal to 28,000 or so T cell genomes. The purified libraries were quantified using a Qubit 3.0 fluorometer, sized with a Bioanalyzer 2100, and then quantified again using the KAPA Library Quantification kit. A separate single-read 150-cycle Illumina NextSeq 550 flow cell was used to sequence each immunoSEQ 96-well plate. In the original analysis: Because the immunoSEQ output held only junctional sequences and lacked quality scores, the filtering could not match the filtering applied to full-length reads. To assign V/J genes and CDR3, sequences were annotated against IMGT germline references using PyIR, a Python wrapper for IgBLAST v1.9. Any read was removed if the V/J assignment was weak (E-value above 1e-6), the CDR3 was missing, or the read contained stop codons, out-of-frame junctions, or ambiguous translated residues. A V3J clonotype was defined by an identical inferred V gene, J gene, and CDR3 amino acid sequence. Percentage overlap between repertoires was computed as shared unique clonotypes divided by the size of the smaller repertoire. RTK rarefaction, the Chao1 estimator, and Recon v2.1 estimates of unobserved clonotypes were used to assess repertoire richness. OLGA was used to compute generation probabilities for all TCRbeta clonotypes that the gDNA method yielded from a handful of donors. This immuneACCESS table, as held by TCRdb, lists in-frame sequences with V and J called but not all clones. Of the missing ones, under half trace to an unresolved V gene in checked studies; the others have no known cause. V, J and clone size derive from that table, while D and trimming were established from the DNA sequence. In all, the sample holds around 1,900,000 clones, and 85% to 95% of those were seen once. Clones ranked in the top ten supply around 1.8% of the sample.

CD8 naive samples were CD45RO-negative cells positively selected for CCR7, giving a CD45RA+CCR7+ population that excluded TemRA cells. Healthy HIV-negative adults with no recently reported acute infections or vaccinations were included as donors. All donors were Caucasian adults living in Nashville, Tennessee, USA. Blood was obtained by leukapheresis, after which PBMCs were separated by Ficoll-Histopaque density gradient centrifugation and cryopreserved in liquid nitrogen vapor phase. Analytical flow cytometry was used to check the purity and quantity of every magnetically sorted T cell population. Each sorted fraction had its genomic DNA isolated and then quantified by UV absorbance on a Nanodrop 2000c.

Sequencing was done on a sample of naive CD8+ T cells from PBMCs. Per the publication, the cell subset or site label means: CD45RA+CCR7+. The receptor comes from a man aged 18 to 30 in good health. Some clones in this sample may be carry-over from other donors' samples. The chain couples TRBV2 to TRBJ2-7, with 7 junctional bases fitting TRBD1. The CDR3 region reads CASMGQTTYEQYF. The nucleotide sequence is given as TGTGCCAGCATGGGACAGACCACCTACGAGCAGTACTTC. With the rest looked up from the reference TRBV2 and TRBJ2-7 genes rather than sequenced, the full variable domain is EPEVTQTPSHQVTQMGQEVILRCVPISNHLYFYWYRQILGQKVEFLVSFYNNEISEKSEIFDDQFSVERPDGSNFTLKIRSTKLEDSAMYFCASMGQTTYEQYFGPGTRLTVT.